What follows are 6 T cell receptor beta chains derived from one specimen sequenced in a study of a mutant IDH1 vaccine in newly diagnosed glioma. Measured with immunoSEQ multiplex PCR; TCRdb has only the in-frame clones, and not every one. The table has about 33,000 clones, 80% to 90% seen once. Documented time point: baseline, week 1 (first vaccination visit). Treatment here: pre-vaccination baseline after standard-of-care therapy. The source was PBMCs, collected from a glioma patient treated with radiotherapy, temozolomide or both. All receptors come from a middle-aged woman with glioma.

This chain joins TRBV10-1 and TRBJ2-7, with 13 bases matching TRBD2. Losses at the gene ends were 4 bases for V and 5 bases for J; bases not matched to a gene: 5. The CDR3 length is 15 residues. CDR1 WNHNN and CDR2 SYGVQD come from the germline V gene (reference sequence). The DNA for the CDR3 is TGCGCCAGCAGTGCCGGGACTAGCGGGGTTAACGAGCAGTACTTC. Residues: CASSAGTSGVNEQYF.

The CDR3 loop reads CASSLIRLGQFF. Here the CDR3 DNA reads TGTGCCAGCAGCCTAATACGACTTGGGCAGTTCTTC. This chain links TRBV7-9 with TRBJ2-1; D is uncertain. V was trimmed by 5 bases and J by 12 bases, leaving 14 bases between them. This CDR3 comprises 12 residues. The germline V gene encodes CDR1 SEHNR and CDR2 FQNEAQ (reference sequence).

The chain uses TRBV5-1 and TRBJ2-1; 8 bases match TRBD2. This CDR3 contains 13 residues. Germline CDR1 and CDR2: SGHRS and YFSETQ. With V trimmed by 5 bases and J by 9 bases, 7 bases remained unmatched. CDR3 in amino acids: CASRGWTSSEQFF. CDR3 nucleotide sequence: TGCGCCAGCAGAGGTTGGACTAGCAGTGAGCAGTTCTTC. Drawing the rest from reference TRBV5-1 and TRBJ2-1, the complete variable domain is KAGVTQTPRYLIKTRGQQVTLSCSPISGHRSVSWYQQTPGQGLQFLFEYFSETQRNKGNFPGRFSGRQFSNSRSEMNVSTLELGDSALYLCASRGWTSSEQFFGPGTRLTVL.

This clone was recorded once. This rearrangement joins TRBV19 to TRBJ1-2, with D hard to call. The ends were cut back, 4 bases at V and 4 bases at J, with 10 bases in the middle. There are 13 residues in the CDR3. Germline CDR1 is LNHDA and CDR2 is SQIVND (reference sequence). The CDR3 sequence is CASSSQNFYGYTF. The DNA of the CDR3 is TGTGCCAGTAGTAGTCAGAACTTCTATGGCTACACCTTC.

V gene TRBV2 combines with J gene TRBJ2-1; a weak D match, TRBD1 (6 bases). V was pared by 8 bases and J by 2 bases, with 10 bases between. In germline, CDR1 is SNHLY, CDR2 FYNNEI. This CDR3 is 13 amino acids long. CDR3 residues: CASQGQAYNEQFF. The CDR3, as DNA: TGTGCCAGCCAGGGACAAGCCTACAATGAGCAGTTCTTC.

The chain has TRBV28 and TRBJ2-7; perhaps TRBD1 as D (6 bases). From germline, CDR1 is MDHEN and CDR2 SYDVKM. The CDR3 contains 14 residues. Trimming removed 5 bases at V and 1 base at J, with 12 bases between. The CDR3 reads CASSEDRSSYEQYF. In DNA, the CDR3 is TGTGCCAGCAGTGAAGACAGGTCTTCCTACGAGCAGTACTTC.